The rows below give T cell receptor beta chains drawn from one sample of a study of post-analysis software for immune sequencing data. TCRdb passed the PCR reads through MiXCR, listing each CDR3 protein once. This table holds 750,000 to 950,000 distinct CDR3 sequences, roughly 50% found once. What was sequenced was blood. Source of these receptors: a girl aged 10-17 years with multiple sclerosis. Both conserved end residues are part of each CDR3. D genes are given only for firm matches. Clone size is shown for a subset of rows, as once, few, many or a class of expanded clone.

j_call clone_size v_call d_call cdr3_aa cdr3_nt
TRBJ2-5 . TRBV11-2 TRBD1 CATSRDRGGAQYF TGTGCCACCAGCCGGGACAGAGGGGGAGCCCAGTACTTC
TRBJ1-5 . TRBV9 . CASSPGDSGPRPQHF TGTGCCAGCAGCCCCGGAGACAGCGGGCCCCGGCCCCAGCATTTT
TRBJ2-7 . TRBV7-2 . CASGEQADQYF TGTGCCAGCGGCGAGCAGGCAGACCAGTACTTC
TRBJ2-7 . TRBV6-6 . CASSFTGTNYEQYF TGTGCCAGCAGTTTCACCGGGACAAACTACGAGCAGTACTTC
TRBJ2-3 . TRBV4-1 TRBD2 CASSLRLAGRLVTDTQYF TGCGCCAGCAGCCTACGACTAGCGGGGAGGCTTGTCACAGATACGCAGTATTTT
TRBJ2-1 few TRBV7-9 TRBD2 CASSALGLAGHEQFF TGTGCCAGCAGCGCCTTGGGACTAGCGGGGCATGAGCAGTTCTTC
TRBJ1-1 . TRBV29-1 . CSVRGFNTEAFF TGCAGCGTGAGGGGATTTAACACTGAAGCTTTCTTT
TRBJ2-5 . TRBV4-1 . CASSQNEGVPETQYF TGCGCCAGCAGCCAAAACGAGGGGGTGCCGGAGACCCAGTACTTC
TRBJ2-3 . TRBV27 TRBD2 CASSFLTSGRWGDTQYF TGTGCCAGCAGTTTCCTGACTAGCGGGAGGTGGGGAGATACGCAGTATTTT
TRBJ2-4 . TRBV7-9 . CASSSEWSLGYF TGTGCCAGCAGCTCGGAATGGAGCCTAGGGTACTTC
TRBJ2-5 . TRBV20-1 . CSASPDQETQYF TGCAGTGCTAGCCCAGATCAAGAGACCCAGTACTTC
TRBJ1-5 once TRBV4-1 . CASSSVRGGGYSNQPQHF TGCGCCAGCAGCTCCGTTAGGGGCGGAGGGTATAGCAATCAGCCCCAGCATTTT
TRBJ2-1 . TRBV3-1 TRBD2 CASKSGTYNEQFF TGTGCCAGCAAGAGCGGGACGTACAATGAGCAGTTCTTC
TRBJ2-1 few TRBV12-3/TRBV12-4 TRBD2 CASRLAGGRYNEQFF TGTGCCAGCAGACTAGCGGGCGGTCGCTACAATGAGCAGTTCTTC
TRBJ1-2 . TRBV7-9 . CASSRRDTGYTF TGTGCCAGCAGCCGACGGGACACTGGCTACACCTTC
TRBJ2-1 once TRBV20-1 TRBD2 CSAAEGGRVEQFF TGCAGTGCCGCGGAGGGAGGGCGGGTTGAGCAGTTCTTC
TRBJ2-5 once TRBV29-1 TRBD2 CSLNSGETQYF TGCAGCTTGAATAGCGGGGAGACCCAGTACTTC
TRBJ1-1 . TRBV7-2 . CASSLAGGGNTEAFF TGTGCCAGCAGCTTAGCGGGCGGGGGGAACACTGAAGCTTTCTTT
TRBJ2-7 . TRBV20-1 . CSARVGSNGEQYF TGCAGTGCTAGAGTGGGATCGAACGGCGAGCAGTACTTC
TRBJ2-3 few TRBV20-1 TRBD2 CSARSAARGGSTDTQYF TGCAGTGCTAGATCCGCCGCGCGGGGAGGGAGCACAGATACGCAGTATTTT
TRBJ2-3 . TRBV11-2 TRBD2 CASSLRTSGGVHTDTQYF TGTGCCAGCAGCCTCAGGACTAGCGGGGGAGTTCACACAGATACGCAGTATTTT
TRBJ2-7 few TRBV12-3/TRBV12-4 TRBD2 CASSFVVSGRVEQYF TGTGCCAGCAGTTTTGTGGTTAGCGGGAGGGTCGAGCAGTACTTC
TRBJ2-7 . TRBV20-1 TRBD2 CSASGGEGYEQYF TGCAGTGCTAGTGGAGGGGAGGGGTACGAGCAGTACTTC
TRBJ2-7 . TRBV10-3 . CAISGDYEQYF TGTGCCATCAGTGGGGACTACGAGCAGTACTTC
TRBJ2-5 . TRBV5-1 TRBD2 CASSLLSSGSSGGETQYF TGCGCCAGCAGCTTGCTGTCTAGCGGGAGTTCGGGTGGAGAGACCCAGTACTTC
TRBJ1-2 . TRBV5-1 . CASSLLGEGGYTF TGCGCCAGCAGCCTACTCGGTGAAGGAGGCTACACCTTC
TRBJ2-1 . TRBV15 TRBD2 CATSRDVAGPAYNEQFF TGTGCCACCAGCAGAGATGTAGCGGGTCCCGCATACAATGAGCAGTTCTTC
TRBJ2-1 . TRBV9 . CASSVAVEAFQFF TGTGCCAGCAGCGTAGCCGTAGAGGCATTTCAGTTCTTC
TRBJ2-1 . TRBV29-1 TRBD1 CSVDDRVGSYNEQFF TGCAGCGTTGACGACAGGGTGGGCTCCTACAATGAGCAGTTCTTC
TRBJ1-2 few TRBV20-1 TRBD1 CSAGGQRYGYTF TGCAGTGCAGGGGGCCAGCGGTATGGCTACACCTTC
TRBJ1-4 . TRBV27 . CASSPGINEKLFF TGTGCCAGCAGTCCCGGAATCAATGAAAAACTGTTTTTT
TRBJ2-5 . TRBV20-1 . CSAPIRAGETQYF TGCAGTGCTCCCATAAGGGCTGGGGAGACCCAGTACTTC
TRBJ2-3 once TRBV20-1 TRBD2 CSAQMVAGERGTQYF TGCAGTGCCCAGATGGTAGCGGGAGAGAGGGGTACGCAGTATTTT
TRBJ2-1 medium-sized TRBV20-1 TRBD2 CSARDISGTHNEQFF TGCAGTGCTAGAGATATAAGCGGGACCCACAATGAGCAGTTCTTC
TRBJ2-5 once TRBV2 TRBD1 CASSGGQGPETQYF TGTGCCAGCAGTGGGGGACAGGGCCCCGAGACCCAGTACTTC
TRBJ2-3 few TRBV5-6 . CASSFYAFSTDTQYF TGTGCCAGCAGCTTTTACGCCTTTAGCACAGATACGCAGTATTTT
TRBJ2-1 . TRBV4-1 . CASSQDWKQGNEQFF TGCGCCAGCAGCCAAGATTGGAAACAGGGAAATGAGCAGTTCTTC
TRBJ1-2 . TRBV7-2 . CASSHALRSTRALYGYTF TGTGCCAGCAGCCACGCCCTTCGTTCTACCCGAGCCCTCTATGGCTACACCTTC
TRBJ2-1 few TRBV20-1 TRBD1 CSAMKRTGIREQFF TGCAGTGCTATGAAGAGGACAGGGATAAGGGAGCAGTTCTTC
TRBJ2-3 . TRBV9 TRBD2 CASSVENSGRALDTQYF TGTGCCAGCAGCGTAGAAAATAGCGGGAGGGCCCTAGATACGCAGTATTTT
TRBJ2-1 . TRBV7-6 . CASSPVRSSASSYNEQFF TGTGCCAGCAGCCCGGTTCGGTCTAGCGCAAGCTCCTACAATGAGCAGTTCTTC
TRBJ1-1 . TRBV7-8 . CASLYGGPSEGSTEAFF TGTGCCAGCCTTTACGGGGGCCCCTCAGAAGGTAGCACTGAAGCTTTCTTT
TRBJ2-3 few TRBV27 . CASNRPGAGSRNTQYF TGTGCCAGCAACCGTCCAGGGGCGGGAAGTCGGAATACGCAGTATTTT
TRBJ2-7 few TRBV29-1 . CSVAIGQLTMWGEQYF TGCAGCGTCGCAATCGGACAGCTTACGATGTGGGGGGAGCAGTACTTC
TRBJ2-1 few TRBV15 . CATSEGNRYNEQFF TGTGCCACCAGCGAGGGGAACAGGTACAATGAGCAGTTCTTC
TRBJ2-7 . TRBV5-1 TRBD1 CASSSLPRPGQGLYEQYF TGCGCCAGCAGCTCCCTCCCTCGGCCGGGACAGGGTTTGTACGAGCAGTACTTC
TRBJ2-3 . TRBV7-2 TRBD2 CASSLWRGGPTDTQYF TGTGCCAGCAGCTTGTGGCGGGGGGGCCCGACAGATACGCAGTATTTT
TRBJ1-2 . TRBV19 . CASSPNRPRGHYGYTF TGTGCCAGTAGTCCGAACCGACCGCGGGGGCACTATGGCTACACCTTC
TRBJ2-5 . TRBV29-1 . CSVDGSGYNEQYF TGCAGCGTTGATGGATCAGGGTACAATGAGCAGTACTTC
TRBJ1-2 few TRBV18 . CASSPRGIGYTF TGTGCCAGCTCACCGCGAGGGATAGGCTACACCTTC
TRBJ1-2 . TRBV14 TRBD1 CASSHLTGQNYGYTF TGTGCCAGCAGCCACCTTACGGGACAGAACTATGGCTACACCTTC
TRBJ1-2 . TRBV4-2 . CASSQDAGNYGYTF TGTGCCAGCAGCCAAGATGCGGGGAACTATGGCTACACCTTC
TRBJ2-5 . TRBV15 . CATSRDLQSDEQYF TGTGCCACCAGCAGAGATTTGCAGAGCGATGAGCAGTACTTC
TRBJ1-2 . TRBV4-2 TRBD1 CASSPGTGAPLFYGYTF TGTGCCAGCAGCCCTGGGACAGGGGCCCCCTTATTCTATGGCTACACCTTC
TRBJ1-5 few TRBV5-1 . CASSFLPGLSNQPQHF TGCGCCAGCAGCTTCTTGCCGGGGCTTAGCAATCAGCCCCAGCATTTT
TRBJ1-1 few TRBV29-1 . CSVIGQLTEAFF TGCAGCGTGATCGGGCAGCTCACTGAAGCTTTCTTT
TRBJ2-3 . TRBV18 TRBD2 CASSPSGLADTQYF TGTGCCAGCTCACCCTCAGGACTAGCAGATACGCAGTATTTT
TRBJ2-1 . TRBV20-1 . CSAKDSVSYNEQFF TGCAGTGCAAAAGACAGTGTCTCCTACAATGAGCAGTTCTTC
TRBJ1-6 once TRBV7-9 . CASSLLMADNSPLHF TGTGCCAGCAGCTTATTAATGGCAGATAATTCACCCCTCCACTTT
TRBJ2-3 . TRBV6-1 . CASPDRTGITYTQYF TGTGCCAGCCCTGATAGAACGGGGATAACTTATACGCAGTATTTT